A single sample gave rise to the 3 T cell receptor beta chains below, sequenced in a study of blood T cell repertoires in COVID-19. The assay was immunoSEQ multiplex PCR, and TCRdb's table has in-frame clones only and misses some. Of over 200,000 clones listed, about 73% are singletons. The sequenced sample was peripheral blood. The receptors here all came from an elderly woman with acute or convalescent COVID-19.

This rearrangement joins TRBV5-6 to TRBJ1-5, with 10 bases identical to TRBD1. Germline V gives CDR1 SGHDT, CDR2 YYEEEE. With V trimmed by 2 bases and J by 6 bases, 5 bases remained unmatched. The CDR3 contains 15 residues. The CDR3 reads CASSLKTGGVQPQHF. The CDR3 DNA sequence: TGTGCCAGCAGCTTAAAGACAGGGGGCGTTCAGCCCCAGCATTTT.

Comment on this clone: Other nucleotide sequences in the sample specify the same CDR3. J is TRBJ1-5 and V is TRBV20-1; D is undetermined. The CDR3 extends over 12 amino acids. CDR1 DFQATT and CDR2 SNEGSKA come from the germline V gene (reference sequence). V gave up 3 bases and J gave up 2 bases, with 5 bases separating them. The CDR3: CSASRGNQPQHF. The CDR3 DNA follows: TGCAGTGCTAGTCGTGGCAATCAGCCCCAGCATTTT.

This clone was observed a handful of times. V is TRBV6-2 or TRBV6-3 and J is TRBJ1-2; maybe TRBD1 (5 bases). This CDR3 is built from 15 residues. Germline CDR1 MNHEY, CDR2 SVGEGT. V was pared by 2 bases and J by 3 bases, with 13 bases between. CDR3 residues: CASSYADRPYYGYTF. CDR3 nucleotides: TGTGCCAGCAGTTACGCAGACAGACCGTACTATGGCTACACCTTC.